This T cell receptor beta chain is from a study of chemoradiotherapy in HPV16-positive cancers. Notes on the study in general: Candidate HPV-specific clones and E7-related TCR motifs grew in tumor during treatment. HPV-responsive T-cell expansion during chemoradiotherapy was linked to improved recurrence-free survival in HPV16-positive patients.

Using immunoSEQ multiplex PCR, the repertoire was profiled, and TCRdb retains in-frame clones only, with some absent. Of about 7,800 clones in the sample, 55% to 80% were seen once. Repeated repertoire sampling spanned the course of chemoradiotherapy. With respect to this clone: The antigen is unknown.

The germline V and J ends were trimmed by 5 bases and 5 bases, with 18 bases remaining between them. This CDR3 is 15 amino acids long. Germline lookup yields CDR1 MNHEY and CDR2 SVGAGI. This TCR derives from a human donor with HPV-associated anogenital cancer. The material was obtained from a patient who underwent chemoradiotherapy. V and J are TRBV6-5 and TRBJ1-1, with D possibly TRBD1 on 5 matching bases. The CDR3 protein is CASSPIRAGRTEAFF. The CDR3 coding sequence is TGTGCCAGCAGTCCCATCAGGGCGGGGAGGACTGAAGCTTTCTTT.